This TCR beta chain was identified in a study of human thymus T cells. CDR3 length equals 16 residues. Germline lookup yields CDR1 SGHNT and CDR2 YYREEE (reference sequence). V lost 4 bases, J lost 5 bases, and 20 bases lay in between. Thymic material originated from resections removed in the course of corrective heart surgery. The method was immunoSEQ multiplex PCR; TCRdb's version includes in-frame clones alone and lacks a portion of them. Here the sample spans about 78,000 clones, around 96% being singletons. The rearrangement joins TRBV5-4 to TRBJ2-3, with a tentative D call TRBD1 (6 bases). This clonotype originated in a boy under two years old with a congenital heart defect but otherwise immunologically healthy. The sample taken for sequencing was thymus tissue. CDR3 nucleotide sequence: TGTGCCAGCAGCCTATTGACAGGCCGGATAGTAGATACGCAGTATTTT. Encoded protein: CASSLLTGRIVDTQYF.